Following are 28 T cell receptor beta chains from one sample sequenced in a study of blood T cells in healthy people across ages. Combining a sample-barcoded 5' primer with a J-beta primer mix, a second PCR ran for about 6 to 11 cycles. Each CDR3 protein gets one entry after TCRdb re-called the 5' RACE reads with MiXCR. Among 1.2 million to 1.5 million distinct CDR3 sequences listed, approximately 59% were seen once. Source material: blood. These receptors were taken from a young man in good health.

The chain has TRBV28 and TRBJ2-5; D is undetermined. The J call may not be correct, given that the DNA end is closer to TRBJ2-7. In germline, CDR1 is MDHEN, CDR2 SYDVKM. The CDR3 is 11 amino acids. The CDR3 region is CASSFKREQYF. CDR3 DNA sequence: TGTGCCAGCAGTTTTAAACGCGAGCAGTACTTC.

The chain couples TRBV28 to TRBJ1-5, with 11 bases lining up with TRBD1. In germline, CDR1 is MDHEN, CDR2 SYDVKM. The CDR3 consists of 14 residues. V shed 7 bases, J shed 5 bases, and the junction held 4 bases outside the gene matches. This CDR3 reads CASMDRGLYQPQHF. CDR3 DNA: TGTGCCAGCATGGACAGGGGGCTCTATCAGCCCCAGCATTTT.

The chain joins TRBV6-4 to TRBJ2-3; D tentatively fits TRBD1 or TRBD2 (5 bases each). Trimming cost V 6 bases and J 7 bases, with 11 bases left between them. Per the germline V gene, CDR1 is MRHNA and CDR2 is SNTAGT. The CDR3 contains 12 residues. The CDR3 sequence is CASSPGPNTQYF. CDR3 bases: TGTGCCAGCAGCCCGGGACCTAATACGCAGTATTTT.

In its sample, this clonotype was seen a few times. Compared with germline, one end of the junction differs, possibly owing to a read error. The V gene is TRBV5-1, the J gene TRBJ2-1; 7 positions match TRBD1. Germline CDR1 reads SGHRS; CDR2 reads YFSETQ. The CDR3 runs 13 residues. CDR3 amino acids: CASSPGQNNEQFF. The DNA for the CDR3 is TGTGCCAGCAGTCCGGGACAGAACAATGAGCAGTTCTTC.

This sequence joins TRBV20-1 and TRBJ1-2, with TRBD1 identical over 8 bases. V was clipped by 5 bases and J by 4 bases; unmatched bases: 6. This CDR3 spans 13 amino acids. Germline V gene lookup returns CDR1 DFQATT and CDR2 SNEGSKA (reference sequence). The DNA of the CDR3 is TGCAGTGCTGAGGACAGGGATAGCTATGGCTACACCTTC. It yields the protein CSAEDRDSYGYTF.

The chain links TRBV4-1 to TRBJ2-7; D tentatively fits TRBD1 or TRBD2 (5 bases each). The V and J ends lost 1 base and 4 bases respectively, with 17 bases between them. This CDR3 has 16 amino acids. Germline CDR1 and CDR2: MGHRA and YSYEKL. This chain's CDR3 is CASSQGVLGRLYEQYF. The CDR3 DNA reads as TGCGCCAGCAGCCAAGGGGTTCTGGGACGGTTATACGAGCAGTACTTC.

This clonotype was counted a single time. The genes are TRBV6-4 and TRBJ2-1, with 7 bases identical to TRBD2. This CDR3 has 17 residues. V gave up 3 bases and J gave up 3 bases; unmatched junction bases: 11. Germline assignment: CDR1 MRHNA and CDR2 SNTAGT. CDR3 nucleotide sequence: TGTGCCAGCAGTGAACTACTAGCGTTCGCCGGCTACAATGAGCAGTTCTTC. It codes for CASSELLAFAGYNEQFF.

The chain combines TRBV20-1 with TRBJ2-3; 11 bases are shared with TRBD2. The junction had 11 bases not matched to a gene; V was cut back by 4 bases and J by 2 bases. The CDR3 is 17 amino acids. Looked up from germline, CDR1 is DFQATT and CDR2 is SNEGSKA (reference sequence). The CDR3 nucleotides are TGCAGTGCTAACCCCGGAGTACTAGCGGGGGACACAGATACGCAGTATTTT. Its protein is CSANPGVLAGDTDTQYF.

The rearrangement uses TRBV7-2 and TRBJ1-2; D unclear. The CDR3 consists of 11 residues. V gave up 5 bases and J gave up 10 bases, with 11 bases separating them. Germline CDR1 and CDR2: SGHTA and FQGNSA. The CDR3 DNA reads TGTGCCAGCAGCCATTACAGAAACTACACCTTC. It translates to CASSHYRNYTF. Full variable domain (missing parts from reference TRBV7-2 and TRBJ1-2): GAGVSQSPSNKVTEKGKDVELRCDPISGHTALYWYRQSLGQGLEFLIYFQGNSAPDKSGLPSDRFSAERTGGSVSTLTIQRTQQEDSAVYLCASSHYRNYTFGSGTRLTVV.

The chain has TRBV4-3 and TRBJ2-7; D is undetermined. Per the germline V gene, CDR1 is LGHNA and CDR2 is YSLEER. CDR3 length: 14 residues. Trimming pared 2 bases from V and 0 bases from J, leaving 8 bases between. The CDR3 nucleotides read TGCGCCAGCAGCCAATTCCAGAGCTCCTACGAGCAGTACTTC. Its translation is CASSQFQSSYEQYF.

The chain uses TRBV10-3 and TRBJ2-7, with 9 bases fitting TRBD1. The germline V gene has CDR1 ENHRY and CDR2 SYGVKD. The J segment lost 2 bases and the V segment lost 2 bases, leaving 4 bases of the junction unmatched. The length of the CDR3 is 15 residues. The CDR3 region is CAISEARDRAYEQYF. CDR3 nucleotides: TGTGCCATCAGTGAGGCTAGGGACAGGGCCTACGAGCAGTACTTC.

V and J are TRBV7-2 and TRBJ2-1; D ambiguous. This CDR3 is 14 amino acids long. Germline loops: CDR1 SGHTA, CDR2 FQGNSA. The V gene lost 5 bases and the J gene lost 10 bases, with 18 bases spanning the gap. The CDR3 region has the DNA TGTGCCAGCAGCCCGCGGACCAACTCCTACGAGCAGTTCTTC. Amino acids: CASSPRTNSYEQFF. Complete variable domain (other parts from reference TRBV7-2 and TRBJ2-1): GAGVSQSPSNKVTEKGKDVELRCDPISGHTALYWYRQSLGQGLEFLIYFQGNSAPDKSGLPSDRFSAERTGGSVSTLTIQRTQQEDSAVYLCASSPRTNSYEQFFGPGTRLTVL.

The chain couples TRBV29-1 to TRBJ2-3, with D perhaps being TRBD1 or TRBD2 (6 bases each). V was clipped by 8 bases and J by 0 bases, with 15 bases between them. The CDR3 extends over 14 amino acids. Germline CDR1 is SQVTM and CDR2 is ANQGSEA. The CDR3 here is CSQRGAGSTDTQYF. The CDR3 DNA sequence: TGCAGCCAGAGGGGGGCCGGGAGCACAGATACGCAGTATTTT.

V gene TRBV7-6 combines with J gene TRBJ2-1; 7 nucleotides agree with TRBD2. Per germline, CDR1 SGHVS and CDR2 FNYEAQ. V gave up 5 bases and J gave up 0 bases; unmatched junction bases: 16. The CDR3 is 19 residues long. CDR3 amino acids: CASSPRVSSGVGSYNEQFF. As DNA, the CDR3 is TGTGCCAGCAGCCCACGGGTATCCAGCGGGGTAGGCTCCTACAATGAGCAGTTCTTC.

The rearrangement links TRBV12-5 to TRBJ2-1, with D maybe TRBD1 (5 bases). From germline, CDR1 is LGHNT and CDR2 FRNRAP. The CDR3 is made up of 16 amino acids. The germline V and J ends were trimmed by 0 bases and 7 bases, with 16 bases remaining between them. CDR3 loop: CASGLVGDLERNEQFF. DNA of the CDR3: TGTGCTAGTGGTTTGGTAGGGGATTTGGAACGGAATGAGCAGTTCTTC.

Worth noting for this clonotype: Its ends do not fully match the called genes, so a read error is possible. The chain recombines TRBV28 with TRBJ2-3; 7 nucleotides line up with TRBD1. This CDR3 is 16 amino acids long. Germline V lookup: CDR1 MDHEN, CDR2 SYDVKM. CDR3 loop: CASSIIQGSSTETQYF. The DNA for the CDR3 is TGTGCCAGCAGTATTATACAGGGGTCTAGCACAGAGACGCAGTATTTT.

Only a few counts were recorded for this clonotype. The gene calls are TRBV20-1 and TRBJ2-1; D is uncertain. Germline loops: CDR1 DFQATT, CDR2 SNEGSKA (reference sequence). Trimming took off 1 base at V and 10 bases at J, with 11 bases between the two ends. The CDR3 sequence is 12 residues long. CDR3 region: CSARGAAWEQFF. The DNA of the CDR3 is TGCAGTGCTAGAGGGGCAGCGTGGGAGCAGTTCTTC.

The rearrangement uses TRBV27 and TRBJ2-7; 9 bases fit TRBD1. The J segment lost 0 bases and the V segment lost 4 bases, leaving 4 bases of the junction unmatched. The V gene's germline CDR1 is MNHEY and CDR2 SMNVEV (reference sequence). The CDR3 consists of 15 residues. CDR3 DNA: TGTGCCAGCAGTTCACAGGGGGCAAGCTCCTACGAGCAGTACTTC. Translation: CASSSQGASSYEQYF.

This clonotype appeared a single time. In DNA, the CDR3 is TGTGCCAGCAGTTACGTAGCGGGGAGAGATACGCAGTATTTT. It yields the protein CASSYVAGRDTQYF. This rearrangement joins TRBV7-2 to TRBJ2-3; 8 bases fit TRBD2. The CDR3 loop spans 14 amino acids. Germline V gene sequence: CDR1 SGHTA, CDR2 FQGNSA. V was pared by 6 bases and J by 5 bases, with 7 bases of the junction left unmatched.

The V gene is TRBV20-1, the J gene TRBJ2-4; 10 nucleotides line up with TRBD2. The CDR3 consists of 15 residues. CDR1 DFQATT and CDR2 SNEGSKA come from the germline V gene (reference sequence). After removal of 3 bases from V and 1 base from J, the junction contained 3 bases not matched to a gene. CDR3 sequence reads: CSARDSGRAKNIQYF. For the CDR3, the DNA is TGCAGTGCTAGGGATAGCGGGAGGGCCAAAAACATTCAGTACTTC.

This clonotype was seen a few times. The gene calls are TRBV4-1 and TRBJ2-7, with 11 bases fitting TRBD2. The CDR3 loop spans 15 amino acids. V was pared by 1 base and J by 4 bases, with 3 bases of the junction left unmatched. Germline loops: CDR1 MGHRA, CDR2 YSYEKL. CDR3 coding DNA: TGCGCCAGCAGCCAAGCGCCTAGCGGGGGGTACGAGCAGTACTTC. It yields the protein CASSQAPSGGYEQYF.

J is TRBJ2-3 and V is TRBV12-3 or TRBV12-4; 7 nucleotides align to TRBD2. This CDR3 spans 16 amino acids. V trimming: 8 bases; J trimming: 0 bases; junction bases outside the gene matches: 11. Here the CDR3 reads CASYPAAGISTDTQYF. Written as DNA, the CDR3 is TGTGCCAGCTACCCCGCAGCGGGGATTAGCACAGATACGCAGTATTTT.

The CDR3: CASSVRQRASSGANVLTF. The CDR3 DNA is TGCGCCAGCAGCGTGAGACAGCGGGCGTCCTCTGGGGCCAACGTCCTGACTTTC. The chain couples TRBV5-1 to TRBJ2-6; D may be TRBD2 (6 bases). Per the germline V gene, CDR1 is SGHRS and CDR2 is YFSETQ. Trimming stripped 4 bases from V and 0 bases from J, with 17 bases between. The CDR3 is 18 amino acids.

This clonotype appeared once. The J gene is TRBJ2-7, the V gene TRBV11-2, with D perhaps matching TRBD2 (5 bases). V was pared by 5 bases and J by 0 bases, with 14 bases between. Germline V gives CDR1 SGHAT, CDR2 FQNNGV. The CDR3 is made up of 15 amino acids. The CDR3 bases are TGTGCCAGCAGCGGAGGTGGCATGGGCTCCTACGAGCAGTACTTC. This encodes CASSGGGMGSYEQYF.

This clonotype was found once. This chain connects TRBV7-9 to TRBJ2-1; perhaps TRBD2 as D (5 bases). From germline, CDR1 is SEHNR and CDR2 FQNEAQ (reference sequence). V lost 5 bases and J 4 bases, leaving 18 bases between the germline ends. This CDR3 contains 16 residues. CDR3: CASSPTEGGLYNEQFF. As DNA, the CDR3 is TGTGCCAGCAGCCCAACAGAGGGCGGGTTATACAATGAGCAGTTCTTC.

V gene TRBV12-3 or TRBV12-4 combines with J gene TRBJ2-2; D may be TRBD1 (6 bases). The CDR3 spans 19 residues. V gave up 1 base and J gave up 2 bases, with 20 bases separating them. The CDR3 sequence is CASSLVGYRDPSNTGELFF. The CDR3 bases are TGTGCCAGCAGTTTAGTCGGCTACAGGGACCCCTCAAACACCGGGGAGCTGTTTTTT.

This sequence joins TRBV6-6 and TRBJ2-5, with 9 bases identical to TRBD1. The trim removed 5 bases at V and 2 bases at J, leaving 6 bases unmatched. The CDR3 totals 15 residues. Germline lookup yields CDR1 MNHNY and CDR2 SVGAGI (reference sequence). CDR3 sequence: CASSTGGASQETQYF. The CDR3 DNA reads TGTGCCAGCAGTACAGGGGGCGCGAGTCAAGAGACCCAGTACTTC.

This chain links TRBV6-5 with TRBJ1-5; unclear D gene. CDR1 and CDR2 (germline): MNHEY, SVGAGI. The CDR3 is made up of 13 amino acids. Trimming cost V 6 bases and J 6 bases, with 12 bases left between them. DNA of the CDR3: TGTGCCAGCAGCCGTCAGGCCTTTCAGCCCCAGCATTTT. Amino acid sequence: CASSRQAFQPQHF.